Presented here are 32 T cell receptor beta chains from one specimen sequenced in a study of shared clonotypes between healthy human individuals. Method: immunoSEQ multiplex PCR; TCRdb's copy keeps in-frame clones and lacks some. The profile shows some 2.1 million clones, approximately 94% of them singletons. Terminally differentiated effector memory CD45RA+ cells were left out of the naive CD8 fraction, which was CD45RO-negative and positively selected for CCR7. Sequences were obtained from naive CD8+ T cells sorted from blood. The receptors come from a man between 18 and 35 years old in good health.

The rearrangement links TRBV4-3 to TRBJ2-7; tentatively, D is TRBD2 (6 bases). V was clipped by 4 bases and J by 1 base, with 14 bases between them. The CDR3 contains 15 residues. Germline loops: CDR1 LGHNA, CDR2 YSLEER. CDR3 in DNA: TGCGCCAGCAGCCGACGGGACGGACTATCCTACGAGCAGTACTTC. It codes for CASSRRDGLSYEQYF.

The rearrangement joins TRBV7-8 to TRBJ1-1, with D maybe TRBD1 (5 bases). The V gene lost 4 bases and the J gene lost 5 bases, with 20 bases spanning the gap. The CDR3 extends over 16 amino acids. Germline CDR1 reads SGHVS; CDR2 reads FQNEAQ. This CDR3 is CASSSGLSGTGTEAFF. CDR3 coding DNA: TGTGCCAGCAGCTCGGGACTCAGTGGGACGGGGACTGAAGCTTTCTTT.

The CDR3, as DNA: TGTGCCAGCAGCTTGAATCAAGATGAGCAGTTCTTC. This gives the protein CASSLNQDEQFF. The chain uses TRBV5-4 and TRBJ2-1; unclear D gene. Trimming pared 1 base from V and 8 bases from J, leaving 7 bases between. Germline-derived CDR1 and CDR2 are SGHNT and YYREEE (reference sequence). The CDR3 length is 12 residues.

The chain uses TRBV2 and TRBJ2-1, with 16 bases that match TRBD2. There are 15 residues in the CDR3. CDR1 is SNHLY, CDR2 FYNNEI, per germline. After removal of 11 bases from V and 7 bases from J, the junction contained 8 bases not matched to a gene. In nucleotides, the CDR3 is TGTGCCCAAACGGGACTAGCGGGAGGGTGGAATGAGCAGTTCTTC. It translates to CAQTGLAGGWNEQFF.

This sequence joins TRBV14 and TRBJ2-3; D is possibly TRBD2 (6 bases). The CDR3 runs to 18 residues. V was cut by 2 bases and J by 0 bases, with 18 bases left in between. Looked up from germline, CDR1 is SGHDN and CDR2 is FVKESK. CDR3 amino acids: CASSQREWGGFSTDTQYF. The CDR3, as DNA: TGTGCCAGCAGCCAACGTGAGTGGGGAGGATTTAGCACAGATACGCAGTATTTT.

The chain has TRBV16 and TRBJ1-5; 9 bases are shared with TRBD1. Germline V gene sequence: CDR1 KGHSY, CDR2 FQNENV. The trim removed 4 bases at V and 5 bases at J, leaving 9 bases unmatched. The CDR3 has 16 amino acids. The CDR3 is CASSLWTGEIDQPQHF. The CDR3 bases are TGTGCCAGCAGCCTTTGGACAGGGGAGATCGATCAGCCCCAGCATTTT.

The rearrangement links TRBV5-4 to TRBJ1-1, with 7 nucleotides matching TRBD1. CDR1 is SGHNT, CDR2 YYREEE, per germline (reference sequence). This CDR3 is built from 14 residues. With V trimmed by 2 bases and J by 4 bases, 5 bases remained unmatched. CDR3 residues: CASSFGGGPTEAFF. The CDR3 nucleotides are TGTGCCAGCAGCTTCGGAGGGGGCCCCACTGAAGCTTTCTTT.

The chain carries TRBV7-9 and TRBJ2-1; weak D call: TRBD2 (5 bases). This CDR3 region has 15 residues. Germline CDR1 and CDR2: SEHNR and FQNEAQ (reference sequence). Deletions cut 1 base from V and 10 bases from J, with 17 bases between. The CDR3: CASSLVLVPPLEQFF. The DNA of the CDR3 is TGTGCCAGCAGCTTAGTACTAGTTCCCCCCCTCGAGCAGTTCTTC.

The V and J genes are TRBV2 and TRBJ1-1, with 7 bases identical to TRBD1. This CDR3 is 13 amino acids long. V was clipped by 5 bases and J by 2 bases; unmatched bases: 2. CDR1 SNHLY and CDR2 FYNNEI come from the germline V gene. The CDR3 loop reads CASSHRGNTEAFF. CDR3 DNA: TGTGCCAGCAGTCACAGGGGAAACACTGAAGCTTTCTTT.

V and J are TRBV5-6 and TRBJ2-1; TRBD2 aligns across 10 bases. CDR1 SGHDT and CDR2 YYEEEE come from the germline V gene. The V segment lost 5 bases and the J segment 5 bases; nucleotides outside the gene matches: 4. This CDR3 contains 14 residues. CDR3 residues: CASRGLAGDNEQFF. In DNA, the CDR3 is TGTGCCAGCAGGGGGCTAGCGGGAGACAATGAGCAGTTCTTC.

The chain combines TRBV27 with TRBJ2-7, with 8 bases fitting TRBD2. This CDR3 has 14 residues. With 7 bases clipped from V and 1 base from J, the junction kept 6 bases outside the gene matches. The germline V gene has CDR1 MNHEY and CDR2 SMNVEV (reference sequence). This CDR3 reads CASTGGRESYEQYF. In nucleotides, the CDR3 is TGTGCCAGCACGGGGGGGCGGGAGTCCTACGAGCAGTACTTC.

As to this clone: Additional DNA sequences in this sample encode the identical CDR3. The chain is built from TRBV27 and TRBJ1-1; D is uncertain. The CDR3 has 14 amino acids. Germline V gene data show CDR1 as MNHEY and CDR2 as SMNVEV (reference sequence). The germline V and J ends were trimmed by 0 bases and 1 base, with 6 bases remaining between them. The CDR3 nucleotides read TGTGCCAGCAGTTTATCGGGTGGGAACACTGAAGCTTTCTTT. This gives the protein CASSLSGGNTEAFF.

The genes are TRBV6-6 and TRBJ2-7, with 8 bases lining up with TRBD1. Germline loops: CDR1 MNHNY, CDR2 SVGAGI (reference sequence). The J segment lost 3 bases and the V segment lost 8 bases, leaving 9 bases of the junction unmatched. The CDR3 covers 14 residues. The CDR3 spells CASGYLDRGYEQYF. In DNA, the CDR3 is TGTGCCAGCGGGTACCTAGACAGGGGCTACGAGCAGTACTTC.

CDR3 loop: CASSSQGQGATNEKLFF. CDR3 sequence (DNA): TGTGCCAGCAGCTCTCAAGGACAGGGGGCAACTAATGAAAAACTGTTTTTT. This chain uses TRBV7-2 with TRBJ1-4, with 10 bases fitting TRBD1. The CDR3 totals 17 residues. V lost 4 bases and J lost 0; bases outside the gene matches: 5. Germline V gene lookup returns CDR1 SGHTA and CDR2 FQGNSA.

On this clone: This CDR3 is also generated by other DNA sequences in the sample. The chain is built from TRBV5-4 and TRBJ1-1; D is possibly TRBD1 (5 bases). CDR3 length: 12 residues. CDR1 and CDR2 from the germline V gene are SGHNT and YYREEE (reference sequence). V dropped 7 bases and J dropped 1 base, with 8 bases sitting between them. CDR3 loop: CASSTGNTEAFF. Written as DNA, the CDR3 is TGTGCCAGCTCCACAGGGAACACTGAAGCTTTCTTT.

J is TRBJ2-3 and V is TRBV10-3; D is possibly TRBD1 (6 bases). The V end was cut by 8 bases, the J end by 4 bases, with 13 bases between. The CDR3 spans 13 residues. CDR1 is ENHRY, CDR2 SYGVKD, per germline. CDR3 sequence: CAILKQGPDTQYF. The CDR3 nucleotides read TGTGCCATCCTTAAACAGGGTCCAGATACGCAGTATTTT.

The V and J genes are TRBV4-1 and TRBJ2-3, with D perhaps being TRBD1 or TRBD2 (5 bases each). Germline values: CDR1 MGHRA, CDR2 YSYEKL. The CDR3 contains 15 residues. Trimming took 0 bases from V and 6 from J, leaving 13 bases between them. The CDR3 DNA reads as TGCGCCAGCAGCCAAGATCGGGGCCCGGTGGATACGCAGTATTTT. It yields the protein CASSQDRGPVDTQYF.

The chain joins TRBV13 to TRBJ2-7; the D gene is possibly TRBD2 (6 bases). Looked up from germline, CDR1 is PRHDT and CDR2 is FYEKMQ (reference sequence). Deletions cut 1 base from V and 5 bases from J, with 15 bases between. The CDR3 extends over 15 amino acids. This CDR3 reads CASSLDGGGTDEQYF. The CDR3 bases are TGTGCCAGCAGCTTAGATGGCGGAGGGACGGACGAGCAGTACTTC.

This chain joins TRBV28 and TRBJ1-4; 9 bases match TRBD1. The CDR3 covers 14 residues. From germline, CDR1 is MDHEN and CDR2 SYDVKM. Trimming took 6 bases from V and 7 from J; bases not matched to a gene: 6. CDR3 bases: TGTGCCAGCAGGCTACCACAGGGGGCTGAAAAACTGTTTTTT. Encoded protein: CASRLPQGAEKLFF.

This chain joins TRBV9 and TRBJ1-5; perhaps TRBD1 as D (5 bases). This CDR3 is built from 14 residues. The V gene lost 4 bases and the J gene lost 2 bases, with 10 bases spanning the gap. Germline CDR1 is SGDLS and CDR2 is YYNGEE. Here the CDR3 reads CASSRDSGNQPQHF. CDR3 coding DNA: TGTGCCAGCAGCAGGGACTCGGGCAATCAGCCCCAGCATTTT.

A note on this clone: The sample has other DNA sequences that encode this CDR3 too. For the CDR3, the DNA is TGTGCCAGCAGCGTGGAGGGAGGAACTAATGAAAAACTGTTTTTT. Protein: CASSVEGGTNEKLFF. V is TRBV9 and J is TRBJ1-4; D is unresolved. This CDR3 comprises 15 residues. Germline values: CDR1 SGDLS, CDR2 YYNGEE. V was trimmed by 2 bases and J by 1 base, leaving 9 bases between them.

This chain joins TRBV4-1 and TRBJ1-2; TRBD1 agrees at 10 bases. With 6 bases clipped from V and 6 bases from J, the junction kept 13 bases outside the gene matches. This CDR3 is 16 amino acids long. Germline assignment: CDR1 MGHRA and CDR2 YSYEKL. Here the CDR3 reads CASSYTLGTGEDGYTF. CDR3 in DNA: TGCGCCAGCAGTTATACCCTCGGGACAGGGGAGGATGGCTACACCTTC.

The chain links TRBV2 to TRBJ2-5; TRBD2 aligns across 12 bases. CDR1 and CDR2 from the germline V gene are SNHLY and FYNNEI. J gave up 4 bases and V 6 bases, and 6 bases lay outside the gene matches. This CDR3 is built from 15 residues. The CDR3 DNA follows: TGTGCCAGCAGAAAGCTAGCGGGAGGGCGAGAGACCCAGTACTTC. Translation: CASRKLAGGRETQYF.

Worth noting for this clone: The sample carries other DNA sequences with the same CDR3. The rearrangement uses TRBV11-2 and TRBJ2-3; D not resolved. Between the trimmed V and J ends, which lost 5 bases and 0 bases, there was a span of 12 bases. CDR3 length: 15 amino acids. Germline V gene lookup returns CDR1 SGHAT and CDR2 FQNNGV. The CDR3 DNA reads as TGTGCCAGCAGCCCCGGCGCAGCTAGCACAGATACGCAGTATTTT. This translates into CASSPGAASTDTQYF.

This clone was detected only once. The rearrangement links TRBV6-1 to TRBJ2-7, with D unclear. Germline-derived CDR1 and CDR2 are MNHNS and SASEGT. Trimming removed 3 bases at V and 1 base at J, with 10 bases between. The CDR3 contains 14 residues. In nucleotides, the CDR3 is TGTGCCAGCAGTGAGTTTGGGGTTTCCTACGAGCAGTACTTC. This sequence encodes CASSEFGVSYEQYF.

The chain carries TRBV30 and TRBJ1-1; TRBD1 is a possible D gene (5 bases). Trimming removed 5 bases at V and 5 bases at J, with 15 bases between. Germline CDR1 is GTSNPN and CDR2 is SVGIG (reference sequence). The CDR3 is 13 amino acids. CDR3 protein: CAWGRDRGTEAFF. The CDR3 region has the DNA TGTGCCTGGGGTAGGGACCGGGGGACTGAAGCTTTCTTT.

To note about this clone: At the DNA level, this CDR3 is encoded by other sequences in the same sample as well. The chain uses TRBV2 and TRBJ2-7; D gene ambiguous. The CDR3 has 11 amino acids. Germline CDR1 and CDR2: SNHLY and FYNNEI. V dropped 6 bases and J dropped 3 bases, with 6 bases sitting between them. The CDR3 nucleotides read TGTGCCAGCAGGACCGGCTACGAGCAGTACTTC. It specifies CASRTGYEQYF.

Concerning this clone: Other DNA sequences of this sample code for an identical CDR3. The rearrangement joins TRBV11-3 to TRBJ2-7, with D tentatively TRBD1 (6 bases). The germline V gene has CDR1 SGHNT and CDR2 YENEEA. V lost 6 bases to trimming and J lost 2 bases, with 11 bases between them. This CDR3 is 13 amino acids long. The CDR3 DNA follows: TGTGCCAGCAGTCTGGACAGCACCTACGAGCAGTACTTC. It yields the protein CASSLDSTYEQYF. Complete variable domain (other parts from reference TRBV11-3 and TRBJ2-7): EAGVVQSPRYKIIEKKQPVAFWCNPISGHNTLYWYLQNLGQGPELLIRYENEEAVDDSQLPKDRFSAERLKGVDSTLKIQPAELGDSAVYLCASSLDSTYEQYFGPGTRLTVT.

The chain uses TRBV27 and TRBJ2-1; 7 bases align to TRBD2. The CDR3 consists of 14 residues. V was clipped by 6 bases and J by 9 bases; unmatched bases: 11. Germline assignment: CDR1 MNHEY and CDR2 SMNVEV (reference sequence). CDR3 nucleotides: TGTGCCAGCAGGAAAGCGGGGCTAAGACCTGAGCAGTTCTTC. Protein product: CASRKAGLRPEQFF.

The chain is built from TRBV4-2 and TRBJ1-1; D unresolved. Germline CDR1 is LGHNA and CDR2 is YNFKEQ. Trimming stripped 0 bases from V and 8 bases from J, with 16 bases between. This CDR3 contains 15 residues. CDR3: CASSQDFTGILEAFF. Written as DNA, the CDR3 is TGTGCCAGCAGCCAAGATTTTACGGGGATCTTAGAAGCTTTCTTT.

This chain connects TRBV5-4 to TRBJ2-1; TRBD2 matches 7 bases. The germline gives CDR1 SGHNT, CDR2 YYREEE (reference sequence). With V trimmed by 1 base and J by 4 bases, 8 bases remained unmatched. The CDR3 has 16 amino acids. DNA for the CDR3: TGTGCCAGCAGCTTGATCAGCGGGAAGCCTTACAATGAGCAGTTCTTC. It encodes CASSLISGKPYNEQFF.

The chain uses TRBV4-2 and TRBJ2-7; D unresolved. The CDR3 covers 14 residues. V was pared by 0 bases and J by 1 base, with 7 bases between. Per germline, CDR1 LGHNA and CDR2 YNFKEQ. The CDR3 loop is CASSQEVDSYEQYF. CDR3 nucleotide sequence: TGTGCCAGCAGCCAAGAAGTAGATTCCTACGAGCAGTACTTC.